The rows below give T cell receptor beta chains drawn from one sample of a study of cytomegalovirus exposure and HLA in healthy donors. Profiling relied on immunoSEQ multiplex PCR, and the TCRdb table lists in-frame clones only, not all of them. In the table there are 90,000 to 100,000 clones, approximately 88% of which are singletons. Material: PBMCs. The receptors derive from a woman aged 25 to 39 in good health and CMV-seronegative. Each CDR3 is given with its conserved first and last residue. Fields, in order: clone size, J gene, D gene, V gene, CDR3 protein, CDR3 DNA. The D gene is left open where the match is weak. The size of a clone is reported for some rows only, either as once, few or many, or as a class for expanded clones.

abundance: NA
j_gene: TRBJ2-1
d_gene: NA
v_gene: TRBV15
CDR3aa: CATSRGTYNEQFF
CDR3nt: TGTGCCACCAGCAGAGGCACTTACAATGAGCAGTTCTTC

abundance: NA
j_gene: TRBJ1-5
d_gene: NA
v_gene: TRBV19
CDR3aa: CASNLGGWDSNQPQHF
CDR3nt: TGTGCCAGTAACTTAGGGGGATGGGATAGCAATCAGCCCCAGCATTTT

abundance: few
j_gene: TRBJ2-7
d_gene: TRBD2
v_gene: TRBV28
CDR3aa: CASSVAGGYEQYF
CDR3nt: TGTGCCAGCAGTGTAGCGGGAGGCTACGAGCAGTACTTC

abundance: NA
j_gene: TRBJ2-7
d_gene: TRBD1
v_gene: TRBV19
CDR3aa: CASSTRRDSSYEQYF
CDR3nt: TGTGCCAGTAGTACCCGCAGGGACAGTTCCTACGAGCAGTACTTC

abundance: NA
j_gene: TRBJ1-2
d_gene: NA
v_gene: TRBV15
CDR3aa: CATSSRTTGDGYTF
CDR3nt: TGTGCCACCAGCTCCAGAACGACCGGGGATGGCTACACCTTC

abundance: NA
j_gene: TRBJ2-1
d_gene: TRBD2
v_gene: TRBV5-4
CDR3aa: CASSLDSGGAGEQFF
CDR3nt: TGTGCCAGCAGCTTGGATAGCGGGGGGGCCGGTGAGCAGTTCTTC

abundance: once
j_gene: TRBJ1-3
d_gene: NA
v_gene: TRBV6-5
CDR3aa: CASSYGGPSGNTIYF
CDR3nt: TGTGCCAGCAGTTACGGAGGCCCCTCTGGAAACACCATATATTTT

abundance: NA
j_gene: TRBJ2-1
d_gene: NA
v_gene: TRBV29-1
CDR3aa: CSVPTATGGNEQFF
CDR3nt: TGCAGCGTCCCGACTGCGACAGGCGGCAATGAGCAGTTCTTC

abundance: few
j_gene: TRBJ2-7
d_gene: TRBD1
v_gene: TRBV23-1
CDR3aa: CASRDGDRSYEQYF
CDR3nt: TGCGCCAGTCGAGATGGGGACAGGTCCTACGAGCAGTACTTC

abundance: NA
j_gene: TRBJ2-5
d_gene: TRBD2
v_gene: TRBV5-1
CDR3aa: CASSPGGGRALGETQYF
CDR3nt: TGCGCCAGCAGCCCAGGAGGCGGGAGGGCCTTAGGAGAGACCCAGTACTTC

abundance: NA
j_gene: TRBJ1-4
d_gene: NA
v_gene: TRBV9
CDR3aa: CASSGPPGSEKLFF
CDR3nt: TGTGCCAGCAGCGGGCCTCCCGGGAGTGAAAAACTGTTTTTT

abundance: few
j_gene: TRBJ1-1
d_gene: NA
v_gene: TRBV7-9
CDR3aa: CASSPTRGHGAFF
CDR3nt: TGTGCCAGCAGCCCCACCCGAGGCCATGGAGCTTTCTTT

abundance: NA
j_gene: TRBJ2-1
d_gene: TRBD2
v_gene: TRBV7-3
CDR3aa: CASSSQPLAGGGNEQFF
CDR3nt: TGTGCCAGCAGCTCCCAGCCACTAGCGGGAGGGGGCAATGAGCAGTTCTTC

abundance: NA
j_gene: TRBJ2-3
d_gene: NA
v_gene: TRBV7-2
CDR3aa: CASSPSPPPDTQYF
CDR3nt: TGTGCCAGCAGCCCCAGTCCCCCCCCCGATACGCAGTATTTT

abundance: NA
j_gene: TRBJ2-7
d_gene: TRBD1
v_gene: TRBV28
CDR3aa: CASSPTGVGTYEQYF
CDR3nt: TGTGCCAGCAGTCCGACAGGGGTAGGAACCTACGAGCAGTACTTC

abundance: NA
j_gene: TRBJ2-5
d_gene: NA
v_gene: TRBV5-1
CDR3aa: CASSLAVASVQETQYF
CDR3nt: TGCGCCAGCAGCTTGGCCGTGGCTAGCGTTCAAGAGACCCAGTACTTC

abundance: NA
j_gene: TRBJ2-7
d_gene: TRBD1
v_gene: TRBV9
CDR3aa: CASSAYDRAPGEQYF
CDR3nt: TGTGCCAGCAGCGCCTACGACAGGGCCCCTGGGGAGCAGTACTTC

abundance: NA
j_gene: TRBJ1-1
d_gene: TRBD1
v_gene: TRBV11-2
CDR3aa: CASSLVLYRRGQWDTEAFF
CDR3nt: TGTGCCAGCAGCTTAGTGTTATATAGGAGGGGGCAATGGGACACTGAAGCTTTCTTT

abundance: NA
j_gene: TRBJ1-1
d_gene: NA
v_gene: TRBV5-4
CDR3aa: CASSLIGVSEAFF
CDR3nt: TGTGCCAGCAGCTTGATCGGGGTCTCTGAAGCTTTCTTT

abundance: NA
j_gene: TRBJ1-5
d_gene: NA
v_gene: TRBV10-3
CDR3aa: CAINPQVGQPQHF
CDR3nt: TGTGCCATCAACCCCCAGGTCGGCCAGCCCCAGCATTTT

abundance: NA
j_gene: TRBJ1-3
d_gene: TRBD1
v_gene: TRBV5-4
CDR3aa: CASSFSPRTGSGNTIYF
CDR3nt: TGTGCCAGCAGCTTTTCCCCACGGACAGGGTCTGGAAACACCATATATTTT

abundance: NA
j_gene: TRBJ2-1
d_gene: TRBD2
v_gene: TRBV6-1
CDR3aa: CASSESGSWRNEQFF
CDR3nt: TGTGCCAGCAGTGAGAGCGGGAGTTGGAGGAATGAGCAGTTCTTC

abundance: NA
j_gene: TRBJ2-1
d_gene: TRBD1
v_gene: TRBV27
CDR3aa: CASSFTGVSQFF
CDR3nt: TGTGCCAGCAGTTTCACAGGGGTTTCGCAGTTCTTC

abundance: NA
j_gene: TRBJ1-3
d_gene: NA
v_gene: TRBV6-1
CDR3aa: CASSKLLGGNTIYF
CDR3nt: TGTGCCAGCAGTAAACTCCTCGGGGGAAACACCATATATTTT

abundance: NA
j_gene: TRBJ2-7
d_gene: NA
v_gene: TRBV2
CDR3aa: CASSRTAYEQYF
CDR3nt: TGTGCCAGCAGCAGGACAGCCTACGAGCAGTACTTC

abundance: NA
j_gene: TRBJ2-5
d_gene: TRBD1
v_gene: TRBV15
CDR3aa: CATSSHYRGETQYF
CDR3nt: TGTGCCACCAGCAGTCACTACAGGGGGGAGACCCAGTACTTC

abundance: NA
j_gene: TRBJ2-5
d_gene: TRBD1
v_gene: TRBV9
CDR3aa: CASSRQGKETQYF
CDR3nt: TGTGCCAGCTCACGACAGGGGAAAGAGACCCAGTACTTC

abundance: NA
j_gene: TRBJ2-3
d_gene: TRBD2
v_gene: TRBV4-2
CDR3aa: CASSQGWRESGTDTQYF
CDR3nt: TGTGCCAGCAGCCAAGGGTGGCGGGAGTCCGGCACAGATACGCAGTATTTT

abundance: NA
j_gene: TRBJ1-6
d_gene: NA
v_gene: TRBV5-1
CDR3aa: CASSLGKNRIDNSPLHF
CDR3nt: TGCGCCAGCAGCTTGGGGAAGAACAGGATAGATAATTCACCCCTCCACTTT

abundance: NA
j_gene: TRBJ1-2
d_gene: TRBD1
v_gene: TRBV29-1
CDR3aa: CSVAQGDYGYTF
CDR3nt: TGCAGCGTCGCTCAGGGGGACTATGGCTACACCTTC

abundance: NA
j_gene: TRBJ1-1
d_gene: TRBD1
v_gene: TRBV5-1
CDR3aa: CASSSTQQGLGTEAFF
CDR3nt: TGCGCCAGCAGCTCGACCCAACAGGGGTTGGGCACTGAAGCTTTCTTT

abundance: NA
j_gene: TRBJ2-7
d_gene: NA
v_gene: TRBV5-1
CDR3aa: CASSLDRDTYEQYF
CDR3nt: TGCGCCAGCAGCTTGGACAGGGACACCTACGAGCAGTACTTC

abundance: NA
j_gene: TRBJ2-5
d_gene: NA
v_gene: TRBV7-9
CDR3aa: CASSLGLDWATQYF
CDR3nt: TGTGCCAGCAGCTTAGGCCTCGATTGGGCGACCCAGTACTTC

abundance: NA
j_gene: TRBJ2-3
d_gene: TRBD2
v_gene: TRBV6-1
CDR3aa: CASSPREGAQYF
CDR3nt: TGTGCCAGCAGTCCCCGGGAGGGCGCGCAGTATTTT

abundance: NA
j_gene: TRBJ1-1
d_gene: NA
v_gene: TRBV28
CDR3aa: CASSGRTEAFF
CDR3nt: TGTGCCAGCAGCGGGAGGACTGAAGCTTTCTTT

abundance: NA
j_gene: TRBJ1-1
d_gene: TRBD1
v_gene: TRBV7-9
CDR3aa: CASSLYQGENTEAFF
CDR3nt: TGTGCCAGCAGCTTATACCAGGGGGAAAACACTGAAGCTTTCTTT

abundance: NA
j_gene: TRBJ2-3
d_gene: NA
v_gene: TRBV10-3
CDR3aa: CAISESGSQYF
CDR3nt: TGTGCCATCAGTGAATCGGGGTCGCAGTATTTT

abundance: NA
j_gene: TRBJ1-4
d_gene: TRBD1
v_gene: TRBV5-1
CDR3aa: CASSLGTGGNEKLFF
CDR3nt: TGCGCCAGCAGCTTGGGGACAGGGGGAAATGAAAAACTGTTTTTT

abundance: NA
j_gene: TRBJ2-7
d_gene: NA
v_gene: TRBV7-2
CDR3aa: CASSLAGTGTYEQYF
CDR3nt: TGTGCCAGCAGCTTAGCCGGGACTGGTACCTACGAGCAGTACTTC

abundance: NA
j_gene: TRBJ2-2
d_gene: NA
v_gene: TRBV25-1
CDR3aa: CASSEFTTPTGELFF
CDR3nt: TGTGCCAGCAGTGAATTCACTACTCCGACCGGGGAGCTGTTTTTT

abundance: NA
j_gene: TRBJ2-3
d_gene: TRBD2
v_gene: TRBV11-2
CDR3aa: CASSLNSGGGADTQYF
CDR3nt: TGTGCCAGCAGTCTAAATAGCGGGGGTGGGGCAGATACGCAGTATTTT

abundance: NA
j_gene: TRBJ1-1
d_gene: NA
v_gene: TRBV7-2
CDR3aa: CASSLSLTDPRGTEAFF
CDR3nt: TGTGCCAGCAGCCTGTCATTGACAGACCCCCGTGGGACTGAAGCTTTCTTT

abundance: NA
j_gene: TRBJ1-3
d_gene: NA
v_gene: TRBV4-1
CDR3aa: CASSQWDKLANTIYF
CDR3nt: TGCGCCAGCAGCCAATGGGACAAGCTGGCCAACACCATATATTTT

abundance: NA
j_gene: TRBJ2-5
d_gene: TRBD1
v_gene: TRBV6-5
CDR3aa: CASRRGRGLETQYF
CDR3nt: TGTGCCAGCCGTCGCGGCAGGGGGCTGGAGACCCAGTACTTC

abundance: NA
j_gene: TRBJ2-3
d_gene: NA
v_gene: TRBV25-1
CDR3aa: CASSEGLGTQYF
CDR3nt: TGTGCCAGCAGTGAAGGACTGGGTACGCAGTATTTT

abundance: NA
j_gene: TRBJ2-7
d_gene: NA
v_gene: TRBV28
CDR3aa: CASSFSNSYEQYF
CDR3nt: TGTGCCAGCAGTTTCTCTAACTCCTACGAGCAGTACTTC

abundance: NA
j_gene: TRBJ2-1
d_gene: TRBD2
v_gene: TRBV28
CDR3aa: CASSFLAGSESEQFF
CDR3nt: TGTGCCAGCAGTTTCCTAGCGGGAAGTGAGAGTGAGCAGTTCTTC

abundance: NA
j_gene: TRBJ1-5
d_gene: NA
v_gene: TRBV2
CDR3aa: CASKSSRVNNQPQHF
CDR3nt: TGTGCCAGTAAGTCCTCCAGGGTTAACAATCAGCCCCAGCATTTT

abundance: few
j_gene: TRBJ2-1
d_gene: TRBD1
v_gene: TRBV2
CDR3aa: CASSGGQSYTNNEQFF
CDR3nt: TGTGCCAGCAGTGGGGGACAGTCTTATACCAACAATGAGCAGTTCTTC

abundance: NA
j_gene: TRBJ2-5
d_gene: TRBD2
v_gene: TRBV4-2
CDR3aa: CASSQRLAGETQYF
CDR3nt: TGTGCCAGCAGCCAAAGACTAGCGGGAGAGACCCAGTACTTC

abundance: NA
j_gene: TRBJ1-2
d_gene: NA
v_gene: TRBV28
CDR3aa: CASSSTSSGYTF
CDR3nt: TGTGCCAGCAGTTCCACATCTAGTGGCTACACCTTC

abundance: NA
j_gene: TRBJ2-5
d_gene: NA
v_gene: TRBV5-4
CDR3aa: CASSRIGQYQETQYF
CDR3nt: TGTGCCAGCAGCCGGATAGGACAGTACCAAGAGACCCAGTACTTC